The 22 T cell receptor beta chains presented below share a single source sample, sequenced in a study of shared clonotypes between healthy human individuals. Clones were read by immunoSEQ multiplex PCR, and TCRdb kept only the in-frame ones, dropping some. The sample consists of 2.5 million or so clones, about 92% of them appearing once. Specimen: naive CD4+ T cells sorted from blood. Subset specified: CD45RA+ positively selected. These receptor sequences come from a young man in good health.

The CDR3 loop is CANLGGITGQPQHF. Here the CDR3 DNA reads TGTGCCAACCTAGGTGGGATAACGGGGCAGCCCCAGCATTTT. The chain carries TRBV19 and TRBJ1-5; D gene ambiguous. Trimming shortened V by 10 bases and J by 7 bases, and 20 bases separated the two germline ends. Germline V CDR1 and CDR2: LNHDA, SQIVND (reference sequence). The CDR3 runs to 14 residues.

The CDR3 nucleotides read TGCGCCAGCAGCCCGGGAAGTTTAACAGGGGGCTCCTACAATGAGCAGTTCTTC. Protein sequence: CASSPGSLTGGSYNEQFF. V is TRBV5-1 and J is TRBJ2-1, with 8 bases that match TRBD1. V was pared by 4 bases and J by 0 bases, with 12 bases of the junction left unmatched. Looked up from germline, CDR1 is SGHRS and CDR2 is YFSETQ. The CDR3 is 18 residues long.

CDR3 in amino acids: CASSFLPQWEQFF. DNA for the CDR3: TGTGCCAGCAGTTTTCTTCCCCAGTGGGAGCAGTTCTTC. The V call is TRBV28, the J call TRBJ2-1; no definite D call. CDR3 length equals 13 residues. The V and J ends lost 3 bases and 10 bases respectively, with 13 bases between them. Germline CDR1 and CDR2: MDHEN and SYDVKM.

The V and J genes are TRBV7-9 and TRBJ1-6, with D tentatively TRBD1 (5 bases). The germline V gene has CDR1 SEHNR and CDR2 FQNEAQ (reference sequence). V was clipped by 1 base and J by 0 bases, with 13 bases between them. This CDR3 has 18 amino acids. CDR3 in amino acids: CASSLVGATSSYNSPLHF. CDR3 DNA sequence: TGTGCCAGCAGCTTAGTAGGGGCCACGAGCTCCTATAATTCACCCCTCCACTTT.

This clone was detected only once. The gene calls are TRBV10-3 and TRBJ2-5, with D perhaps assigned TRBD1 or TRBD2 (6 bases each). The CDR3 is 16 residues long. Germline V lookup: CDR1 ENHRY, CDR2 SYGVKD. The V end was cut by 0 bases, the J end by 1 base, with 12 bases between. The DNA for the CDR3 is TGTGCCATCAGTGAGTCAGGGGGGACCCCCCAAGAGACCCAGTACTTC. Protein sequence: CAISESGGTPQETQYF.

Details on this clone: Distinct nucleotide sequences in the sample also encode this CDR3. The chain has TRBV15 and TRBJ1-5; D might be TRBD1 (5 bases). Trimming pared 1 base from V and 1 base from J, leaving 5 bases between. Per the germline V gene, CDR1 is LNHNV and CDR2 is YYDKDF (reference sequence). The CDR3 is 14 amino acids. The CDR3 loop reads CATSRGDSNQPQHF. As DNA, the CDR3 is TGTGCCACCAGCAGAGGGGACAGCAATCAGCCCCAGCATTTT.

The chain carries TRBV10-3 and TRBJ1-1, with 7 nucleotides matching TRBD1. The CDR3 is made up of 16 amino acids. Germline lookup yields CDR1 ENHRY and CDR2 SYGVKD. J lost 4 bases, V lost 6 bases, and 14 bases had no gene match. The CDR3 DNA sequence: TGTGCCATCAGCCCCCACGGGGACAGCATACCCACTGAAGCTTTCTTT. It yields the protein CAISPHGDSIPTEAFF.

Of note for this clone: Other DNA sequences of this sample code for an identical CDR3. The chain is built from TRBV5-1 and TRBJ2-7, with 7 bases aligning to TRBD1. V shed 2 bases and J 1 base; nucleotides not matched to a gene: 3. The CDR3 consists of 14 residues. The germline V gene has CDR1 SGHRS and CDR2 YFSETQ. CDR3 residues: CASSFLQGSYEQYF. In DNA form, the CDR3 reads TGCGCCAGCAGCTTCTTACAGGGGTCCTACGAGCAGTACTTC. The whole variable domain, remainder taken from reference TRBV5-1 and TRBJ2-7, is KAGVTQTPRYLIKTRGQQVTLSCSPISGHRSVSWYQQTPGQGLQFLFEYFSETQRNKGNFPGRFSGRQFSNSRSEMNVSTLELGDSALYLCASSFLQGSYEQYFGPGTRLTVT.

This clone was recorded only once. The chain has TRBV5-6 and TRBJ2-7; weak D call: TRBD2 (5 bases). V lost 0 bases and J 6 bases, leaving 13 bases between the germline ends. There are 14 residues in the CDR3. Germline V gene sequence: CDR1 SGHDT, CDR2 YYEEEE. CDR3 protein: CASSLGQRALEQYF. For the CDR3, the DNA is TGTGCCAGCAGCTTGGGGCAGAGGGCACTCGAGCAGTACTTC.

V and J are TRBV5-1 and TRBJ2-1, with 9 bases matching TRBD2. CDR3 length equals 15 residues. After removal of 3 bases from V and 7 bases from J, the junction contained 8 bases not matched to a gene. Germline loops: CDR1 SGHRS, CDR2 YFSETQ. The CDR3 protein is CASSSLASGTNEQFF. The CDR3 DNA reads TGCGCCAGCAGCTCCTTGGCTAGCGGGACAAATGAGCAGTTCTTC.

V gene TRBV28 combines with J gene TRBJ1-6; no reliable D call. CDR1 and CDR2 from the germline V gene are MDHEN and SYDVKM. The CDR3 loop spans 14 amino acids. Trimming took 2 bases from V and 3 from J, leaving 5 bases between them. The CDR3 DNA is TGTGCCAGCAGTTTAGCAAACTATAATTCACCCCTCCACTTT. Translated: CASSLANYNSPLHF. The full variable domain, with the rest looked up from reference TRBV28 and TRBJ1-6, is DVKVTQSSRYLVKRTGEKVFLECVQDMDHENMFWYRQDPGLGLRLIYFSYDVKMKEKGDIPEGYSVSREKKERFSLILESASTNQTSMYLCASSLANYNSPLHFGNGTRLTVT.

The genes are TRBV9 and TRBJ2-5; perhaps D is TRBD1 or TRBD2 (5 bases each). CDR1 and CDR2 (germline): SGDLS, YYNGEE. CDR3 length equals 17 residues. V was shortened by 3 bases and J by 4 bases, with 22 bases between the two germline ends. The CDR3 coding sequence is TGTGCCAGCAGCGAAACGATCGGGATAGGGGCATTAGAGACCCAGTACTTC. It translates to CASSETIGIGALETQYF.

The chain is built from TRBV10-1 and TRBJ2-7; TRBD2 matches at 9 bases. Trimming cost V 4 bases and J 7 bases; bases outside gene matches: 8. Germline-derived CDR1 and CDR2 are WNHNN and SYGVQD (reference sequence). CDR3 length equals 14 residues. CDR3 amino acids: CASSAGGGAAEQYF. Here the CDR3 DNA reads TGCGCCAGCAGTGCGGGCGGGGGGGCTGCGGAGCAGTACTTC.

The chain joins TRBV5-3 to TRBJ2-5; D possibly uses TRBD1 or TRBD2 (5 bases each). TRBV5-3 is designated an ORF whose function remains uncertain. This CDR3 spans 17 amino acids. Trimming took 4 bases from V and 0 from J, leaving 19 bases between them. The CDR3 loop is CARSPRWDDHYQETQYF. DNA of the CDR3: TGTGCCAGAAGCCCAAGGTGGGACGACCACTACCAAGAGACCCAGTACTTC.

V is TRBV10-3 and J is TRBJ2-7; D unresolved. With 7 bases removed from V and 4 bases from J, the gap between germline ends came to 11 bases. Germline V gene data show CDR1 as ENHRY and CDR2 as SYGVKD. The CDR3 has 12 amino acids. The CDR3 loop is CAIKTTAYEQYF. The CDR3, as DNA: TGTGCCATCAAGACGACGGCTTACGAGCAGTACTTC.

This sequence joins TRBV15 and TRBJ2-3, with 10 bases lining up with TRBD2. The CDR3 has 17 amino acids. V gave up 0 bases and J gave up 7 bases; unmatched junction bases: 10. CDR1 is LNHNV, CDR2 YYDKDF, per germline (reference sequence). CDR3 DNA: TGTGCCACCAGCAGAGAATCTAGCGGGGGTCTCCGGAATACGCAGTATTTT. Its translation: CATSRESSGGLRNTQYF.

This clone was picked up a small number of times. J is TRBJ1-1 and V is TRBV28; D not certain. The CDR3 extends over 12 amino acids. The germline gives CDR1 MDHEN, CDR2 SYDVKM. V was shortened by 7 bases and J by 0 bases, with 6 bases between the two germline ends. DNA for the CDR3: TGTGCCAGCAATTACATGAACACTGAAGCTTTCTTT. Its translation: CASNYMNTEAFF.

The chain carries TRBV4-1 and TRBJ2-1; D gene unclear. CDR3 size: 16 residues. V dropped 6 bases and J dropped 0 bases, with 15 bases sitting between them. In germline, CDR1 is MGHRA, CDR2 YSYEKL. This CDR3 is CASRPVGASSYNEQFF. The CDR3, as DNA: TGCGCCAGCAGGCCAGTAGGCGCTAGCTCCTACAATGAGCAGTTCTTC.

The chain is built from TRBV5-6 and TRBJ1-1; D call uncertain. CDR3 length equals 14 residues. The germline gives CDR1 SGHDT, CDR2 YYEEEE. V lost 4 bases, J lost 0 bases, and 10 bases lay in between. The CDR3, as DNA: TGTGCCAGCAGCCGGCGGGGTGTGAACACTGAAGCTTTCTTT. Translation gives CASSRRGVNTEAFF.

About this clone: Distinct nucleotide sequences in the sample also encode this CDR3. This sequence joins TRBV5-1 and TRBJ2-7, with TRBD2 matching 9 bases. Germline values: CDR1 SGHRS, CDR2 YFSETQ. V was clipped by 0 bases and J by 6 bases; unmatched bases: 4. This CDR3 has 14 amino acids. CDR3 residues: CASSLAGREGEQYF. The CDR3 DNA reads TGCGCCAGCAGCTTGGCGGGGCGGGAGGGCGAGCAGTACTTC.

V gene TRBV5-1 combines with J gene TRBJ2-3; D might be TRBD2 (6 bases). Trimming removed 4 bases at V and 0 bases at J, with 15 bases between. CDR1 SGHRS and CDR2 YFSETQ come from the germline V gene. The CDR3 contains 16 residues. CDR3 region: CASSPALAESTDTQYF. The CDR3 nucleotides are TGCGCCAGCAGCCCTGCGTTAGCGGAGAGCACAGATACGCAGTATTTT.

The chain employs TRBV6-6 and TRBJ1-2; D is perhaps TRBD1 (5 bases). This CDR3 contains 13 residues. The germline V gene has CDR1 MNHNY and CDR2 SVGAGI (reference sequence). Trimming cost V 2 bases and J 3 bases, with 7 bases left between them. The CDR3 sequence is CASSYGGDYGYTF. As DNA, the CDR3 is TGTGCCAGCAGTTACGGGGGAGACTATGGCTACACCTTC.